This entry lists 29 T cell receptor beta chains sequenced from one sample in a study of immune cell composition in non-small cell lung cancer. Normal lung was sampled as far from the tumour as possible, at least 3 cm. Generated by immunoSEQ multiplex PCR, the TCRdb table keeps only in-frame clones and is missing some. The repertoire holds about 3,000 clones, with approximately 70% as singletons. The specimen sequenced was non-adjacent lung tissue. The receptors were gathered from a human donor with non-small cell lung cancer.

Here the CDR3 reads CASSVSGGNTGELFF. In nucleotides, the CDR3 is TGTGCCAGCAGCGTCAGCGGGGGGAACACCGGGGAGCTGTTTTTT. The genes are TRBV9 and TRBJ2-2, with 8 nucleotides matching TRBD2. This CDR3 is 15 amino acids long. V shed 2 bases, J shed 1 base, and the junction held 1 base outside the gene matches. Germline loops: CDR1 SGDLS, CDR2 YYNGEE.

The chain carries TRBV2 and TRBJ2-1; TRBD1 matches 9 bases. The germline V gene encodes CDR1 SNHLY and CDR2 FYNNEI. The CDR3 loop spans 14 amino acids. V lost 9 bases to trimming and J lost 6 bases; unmatched junction nucleotides: 9. DNA of the CDR3: TGTGCCAGTTTTGCCGGGACAGGGATCAATGAGCAGTTCTTC. This encodes CASFAGTGINEQFF.

CDR3 protein: CASRDRVTYEQYF. The CDR3, as DNA: TGTGCCAGCAGGGACAGGGTTACCTACGAGCAGTACTTC. The chain is built from TRBV2 and TRBJ2-7, with 8 positions matching TRBD1. Germline values: CDR1 SNHLY, CDR2 FYNNEI. V lost 6 bases and J lost 2; bases outside the gene matches: 3. The length of the CDR3 is 13 residues.

This chain joins TRBV7-9 and TRBJ2-3, with a possible D match to TRBD2 (6 bases). CDR3 length: 17 amino acids. The germline gives CDR1 SEHNR, CDR2 FQNEAQ (reference sequence). The V end lost 4 bases, the J end lost 4 bases, and 21 bases lay between the germline ends. DNA of the CDR3: TGTGCCAGCAGCTGGGGGGACGGAAAAATCAACGCAGATACGCAGTATTTT. This sequence encodes CASSWGDGKINADTQYF.

The chain couples TRBV6-6 to TRBJ2-5, with 8 bases identical to TRBD1. There are 15 residues in the CDR3. Germline loops: CDR1 MNHNY, CDR2 SVGAGI (reference sequence). V was clipped by 7 bases and J by 1 base; unmatched bases: 8. For the CDR3, the DNA is TGTGCCAGCAACCTCGGGACAGGTCTCCAAGAGACCCAGTACTTC. This codes for CASNLGTGLQETQYF.

This clone was counted a few times. The CDR3 sequence: CASRELNYGYTF. As DNA, the CDR3 is TGCGCCAGCAGGGAGTTAAACTATGGCTACACCTTC. The genes are TRBV5-1 and TRBJ1-2; D unclear. Between the trimmed V and J ends, which lost 5 bases and 2 bases, there was a span of 7 bases. From germline, CDR1 is SGHRS and CDR2 YFSETQ. The CDR3 length is 12 residues.

This chain uses TRBV30 with TRBJ2-7, with 8 nucleotides matching TRBD1. CDR3 size: 14 residues. The V and J ends lost 2 bases and 5 bases, in that order; junction bases with no gene match: 8. The germline V gene encodes CDR1 GTSNPN and CDR2 SVGIG (reference sequence). CDR3 in DNA: TGTGCCTGGAGTCCGATAGGGACAGGCAACGAGCAGTACTTC. Its translation is CAWSPIGTGNEQYF.

This chain connects TRBV11-2 to TRBJ2-4; TRBD2 might be the D (5 bases). This CDR3 region has 15 residues. The germline V gene has CDR1 SGHAT and CDR2 FQNNGV. The V end was cut by 5 bases, the J end by 3 bases, with 14 bases between. CDR3 sequence: CASSGGETYKNIQYF. The CDR3 DNA reads as TGTGCCAGCAGCGGAGGAGAGACTTACAAAAACATTCAGTACTTC.

This clone was seen once. The J gene is TRBJ1-6, the V gene TRBV19; TRBD1 matches at 7 bases. Germline lookup yields CDR1 LNHDA and CDR2 SQIVND (reference sequence). The CDR3 consists of 19 residues. V lost 4 bases to trimming and J lost 0 bases; unmatched junction nucleotides: 12. CDR3 sequence reads: CASSTSLGGDSSYNSPLHF. DNA for the CDR3: TGTGCCAGTAGTACATCCCTCGGCGGGGACAGCTCCTATAATTCACCCCTCCACTTT.

This chain links TRBV7-2 with TRBJ2-1; 9 bases match TRBD2. This CDR3 has 16 residues. The germline gives CDR1 SGHTA, CDR2 FQGNSA. The ends lost 2 bases at V and 4 bases at J; junction bases unmatched: 6. CDR3 in amino acids: CASSLSAGGGYNEQFF. As DNA, the CDR3 is TGTGCCAGCAGCTTATCCGCGGGGGGGGGTTACAATGAGCAGTTCTTC.

This chain connects TRBV29-1 to TRBJ2-1; TRBD2 matches at 7 bases. CDR3 length: 14 residues. V dropped 1 base and J dropped 1; count of bases not matched to a gene: 1. Germline V CDR1 and CDR2: SQVTM, ANQGSEA. DNA for the CDR3: TGCAGCGTTGAAGGGGGGGGATCCTACAATGAGCAGTTCTTC. Residues: CSVEGGGSYNEQFF.

The chain employs TRBV10-1 and TRBJ2-3; 13 bases fit TRBD2. Trimming cost V 4 bases and J 5 bases; bases outside gene matches: 12. Germline V gene sequence: CDR1 WNHNN, CDR2 SYGVQD (reference sequence). This CDR3 has 18 residues. This chain's CDR3 is CASSGPIGTSGVVDTQYF. CDR3 nucleotides: TGCGCCAGCAGTGGGCCGATCGGGACTAGCGGGGTTGTAGATACGCAGTATTTT.

This clone was found once. This chain connects TRBV9 to TRBJ2-3, with D possibly matching TRBD1 (5 bases). This CDR3 contains 16 residues. V gave up 3 bases and J gave up 0 bases, with 14 bases separating them. Germline V gene sequence: CDR1 SGDLS, CDR2 YYNGEE. CDR3 nucleotides: TGTGCCAGCAGCGAAACGGACACCTCTAGCACAGATACGCAGTATTTT. It translates to CASSETDTSSTDTQYF.

This chain joins TRBV19 and TRBJ1-2; a possible D gene is TRBD1 (5 bases). Germline loops: CDR1 LNHDA, CDR2 SQIVND (reference sequence). V lost 5 bases, J lost 2 bases, and 15 bases lay in between. The CDR3 has 15 amino acids. The CDR3 protein is CASSETVGINYGYTF. The DNA for the CDR3 is TGTGCCAGTAGTGAGACAGTGGGGATCAACTATGGCTACACCTTC.

The V call is TRBV30, the J call TRBJ1-3, with 7 bases aligning to TRBD1. Germline values: CDR1 GTSNPN, CDR2 SVGIG (reference sequence). V trimming: 0 bases; J trimming: 2 bases; junction bases outside the gene matches: 4. The CDR3 has 15 amino acids. CDR3 residues: CAWSVGGSTGNTIYF. The CDR3 DNA is TGTGCCTGGAGTGTAGGGGGCTCTACTGGAAACACCATATATTTT.

V is TRBV11-2 and J is TRBJ2-7; 8 bases agree with TRBD2. V lost 0 bases and J lost 0; bases outside the gene matches: 1. The CDR3 totals 15 residues. CDR1 is SGHAT and CDR2 is FQNNGV in the germline V gene. The CDR3 sequence is CASSLDGGDSYEQYF. CDR3 sequence (DNA): TGTGCCAGCAGCTTAGACGGGGGGGACTCCTACGAGCAGTACTTC.

This chain links TRBV18 with TRBJ1-2, with 7 nucleotides matching TRBD1. The V segment lost 3 bases and the J segment 7 bases; nucleotides outside the gene matches: 8. Germline loops: CDR1 KGHSH, CDR2 LQKENI. CDR3 length equals 14 residues. CDR3 residues: CASSPSDRVGGYTF. As DNA, the CDR3 is TGTGCCAGCTCACCCAGTGACAGGGTTGGTGGCTACACCTTC.

The CDR3 DNA reads as TGTGCCATCAGTGAGTCGTTGGGTGGGGGGCAAGAGACCCAGTACTTC. It codes for CAISESLGGGQETQYF. This rearrangement joins TRBV10-3 to TRBJ2-5, with D possibly TRBD2 on 6 matching bases. The CDR3 contains 16 residues. Between the trimmed V and J ends, which lost 0 bases and 2 bases, there was a span of 13 bases. Germline V gives CDR1 ENHRY, CDR2 SYGVKD.

In this sample, this clone turned up a few times. This chain uses TRBV30 with TRBJ1-1; possibly TRBD1 for D (5 bases). The CDR3 runs 14 residues. Germline-derived CDR1 and CDR2 are GTSNPN and SVGIG (reference sequence). V was cut by 4 bases and J by 4 bases, with 16 bases left in between. The DNA for the CDR3 is TGTGCCTGGATCGGCGGGGCCCTTACCACTGAAGCTTTCTTT. It encodes CAWIGGALTTEAFF. Looking up the rest from reference TRBV30 and TRBJ1-1 gives the full variable domain: SQTIHQWPATLVQPVGSPLSLECTVEGTSNPNLYWYRQAAGRGLQLLFYSVGIGQISSEVPQNLSASRPQDRQFILSSKKLLLSDSGFYLCAWIGGALTTEAFFGQGTRLTVV.

The gene calls are TRBV6-1 and TRBJ1-1, with D unresolved. Germline lookup yields CDR1 MNHNS and CDR2 SASEGT. The V and J ends lost 6 bases and 3 bases respectively, with 14 bases between them. This CDR3 has 14 residues. CDR3 sequence (DNA): TGTGCCAGCAGCGCTCGACGGGGAGACACTGAAGCTTTCTTT. Its translation: CASSARRGDTEAFF.

The chain uses TRBV4-1 and TRBJ1-3, with no clear D. Germline V gene data show CDR1 as MGHRA and CDR2 as YSYEKL. The CDR3 contains 14 residues. Trimming removed 6 bases from V and 4 bases from J, with 13 bases in between. The CDR3 protein is CASRGGFTGNTIYF. The CDR3 nucleotides are TGCGCCAGCAGAGGAGGGTTTACCGGAAACACCATATATTTT.

This sequence joins TRBV27 and TRBJ1-4, with 8 positions matching TRBD1. The CDR3 extends over 14 amino acids. V shed 4 bases, J shed 7 bases, and the junction held 5 bases outside the gene matches. Germline CDR1 and CDR2: MNHEY and SMNVEV (reference sequence). The CDR3 region is CASSSRGPGEKLFF. CDR3 nucleotide sequence: TGTGCCAGCAGTTCCAGGGGGCCGGGTGAAAAACTGTTTTTT.

This chain uses TRBV29-1 with TRBJ2-1; 8 bases align to TRBD2. Germline V CDR1 and CDR2: SQVTM, ANQGSEA. This CDR3 has 15 residues. Trimming cost V 1 base and J 3 bases; bases outside gene matches: 5. The CDR3 nucleotides are TGCAGCGTTGAAGCTAGCGGGTGGGGCTACAATGAGCAGTTCTTC. Translated, it gives CSVEASGWGYNEQFF.

The rearrangement links TRBV5-6 to TRBJ1-5, with 7 bases identical to TRBD1. The germline gives CDR1 SGHDT, CDR2 YYEEEE. This CDR3 spans 16 amino acids. With V trimmed by 0 bases and J by 3 bases, 6 bases remained unmatched. The CDR3 DNA follows: TGTGCCAGCAGCTTGGCGGGGACAGCCCTCAATCAGCCCCAGCATTTT. The encoded protein is CASSLAGTALNQPQHF.

V usage is TRBV7-8 and J usage is TRBJ2-3; TRBD2 agrees at 10 bases. The length of the CDR3 is 12 residues. Germline CDR1 is SGHVS and CDR2 is FQNEAQ. The V gene end was trimmed by 6 bases and the J gene end by 11 bases; junction bases not matched to a gene: 5. This CDR3 reads CASSPSGGEQYF. Written as DNA, the CDR3 is TGTGCCAGCAGTCCCAGCGGGGGGGAGCAGTATTTT.

The chain combines TRBV15 with TRBJ2-1; D possibly corresponds to TRBD1 (6 bases). The CDR3 is 13 amino acids. With 5 bases removed from V and 10 bases from J, the gap between germline ends came to 15 bases. Germline CDR1 reads LNHNV; CDR2 reads YYDKDF (reference sequence). CDR3 in amino acids: CATSVVGTSEQFF. The CDR3 coding sequence is TGTGCCACCAGCGTAGTAGGGACATCCGAGCAGTTCTTC. Variable domain in full (rest from reference TRBV15 and TRBJ2-1): DAMVIQNPRYQVTQFGKPVTLSCSQTLNHNVMYWYQQKSSQAPKLLFHYYDKDFNNEADTPDNFQSRRPNTSFCFLDIRSPGLGDTAMYLCATSVVGTSEQFFGPGTRLTVL.

The chain carries TRBV19 and TRBJ1-4; no reliable D call. CDR1 is LNHDA, CDR2 SQIVND, per germline (reference sequence). The CDR3 contains 15 residues. V lost 7 bases and J lost 8, with 20 bases in between. CDR3 sequence (DNA): TGTGCCAGTACTCTCTTGGGCTCAGCAGTCGAAAAACTGTTTTTT. This encodes CASTLLGSAVEKLFF.

This clone appeared once. The V gene is TRBV19, the J gene TRBJ1-2; D call uncertain. Between the trimmed V and J ends, which lost 4 bases and 1 base, there was a span of 10 bases. Germline V gives CDR1 LNHDA, CDR2 SQIVND (reference sequence). The CDR3 covers 14 residues. The DNA of the CDR3 is TGTGCCAGTAGTAAGTCCCCCTATAACTATGGCTACACCTTC. This codes for CASSKSPYNYGYTF.

The chain employs TRBV23-1 and TRBJ1-2; 10 positions agree with TRBD1. TRBV23-1 is reported as an ORF; its role is uncertain. Trimming cost V 0 bases and J 6 bases; bases outside gene matches: 7. This CDR3 is 16 amino acids long. CDR3 DNA sequence: TGCGCCAGCAGTCAATCGGGGGGGACAGGGGTCGATGGCTACACCTTC. It translates to CASSQSGGTGVDGYTF.